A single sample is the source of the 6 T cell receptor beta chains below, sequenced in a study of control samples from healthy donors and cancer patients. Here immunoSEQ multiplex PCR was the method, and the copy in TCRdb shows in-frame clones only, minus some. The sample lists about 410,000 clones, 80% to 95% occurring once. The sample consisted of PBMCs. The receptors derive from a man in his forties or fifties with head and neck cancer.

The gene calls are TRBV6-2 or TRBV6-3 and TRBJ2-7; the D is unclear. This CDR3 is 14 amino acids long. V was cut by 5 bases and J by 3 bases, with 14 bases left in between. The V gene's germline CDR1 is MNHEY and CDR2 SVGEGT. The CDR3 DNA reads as TGTGCCAGCAGTAACGGAGCGTCCCGCTACGAGCAGTACTTC. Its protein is CASSNGASRYEQYF.

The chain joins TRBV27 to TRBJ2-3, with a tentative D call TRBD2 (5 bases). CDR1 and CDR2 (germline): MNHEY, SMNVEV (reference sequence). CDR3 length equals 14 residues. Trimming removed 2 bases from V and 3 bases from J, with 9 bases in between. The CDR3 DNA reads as TGTGCCAGCAGTTTAACGGGCGGGACAGATACGCAGTATTTT. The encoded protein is CASSLTGGTDTQYF.

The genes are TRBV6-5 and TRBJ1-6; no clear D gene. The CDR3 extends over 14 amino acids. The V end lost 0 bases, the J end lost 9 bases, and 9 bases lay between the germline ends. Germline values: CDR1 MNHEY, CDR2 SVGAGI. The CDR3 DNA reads TGTGCCAGCAGTTACTCTGGTCTACTTTCACCCCTCCACTTT. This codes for CASSYSGLLSPLHF.

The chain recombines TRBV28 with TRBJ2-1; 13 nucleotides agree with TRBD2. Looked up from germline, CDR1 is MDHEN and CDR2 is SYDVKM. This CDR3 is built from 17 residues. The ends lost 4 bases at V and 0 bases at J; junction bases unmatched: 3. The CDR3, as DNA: TGTGCCAGCAGTTCTAGACTAGCGGGGGGCTCCTACAATGAGCAGTTCTTC. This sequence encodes CASSSRLAGGSYNEQFF.

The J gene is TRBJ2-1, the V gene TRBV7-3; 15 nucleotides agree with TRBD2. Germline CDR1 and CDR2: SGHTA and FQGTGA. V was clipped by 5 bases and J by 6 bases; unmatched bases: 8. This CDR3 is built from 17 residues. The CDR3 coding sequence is TGTGCCAGCAGCCTGGGACTAGCGGGAGGAAAGTCCAATGAGCAGTTCTTC. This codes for CASSLGLAGGKSNEQFF. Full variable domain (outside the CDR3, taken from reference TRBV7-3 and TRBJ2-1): GAGVSQTPSNKVTEKGKYVELRCDPISGHTALYWYRQSLGQGPEFLIYFQGTGAADDSGLPNDRFFAVRPEGSVSTLKIQRTERGDSAVYLCASSLGLAGGKSNEQFFGPGTRLTVL.

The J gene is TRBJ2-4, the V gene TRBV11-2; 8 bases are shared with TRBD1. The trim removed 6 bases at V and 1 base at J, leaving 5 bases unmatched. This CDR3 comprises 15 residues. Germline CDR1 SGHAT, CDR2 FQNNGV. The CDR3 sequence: CASREDRAAKNIQYF. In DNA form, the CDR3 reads TGTGCCAGCAGAGAGGACAGGGCGGCCAAAAACATTCAGTACTTC.